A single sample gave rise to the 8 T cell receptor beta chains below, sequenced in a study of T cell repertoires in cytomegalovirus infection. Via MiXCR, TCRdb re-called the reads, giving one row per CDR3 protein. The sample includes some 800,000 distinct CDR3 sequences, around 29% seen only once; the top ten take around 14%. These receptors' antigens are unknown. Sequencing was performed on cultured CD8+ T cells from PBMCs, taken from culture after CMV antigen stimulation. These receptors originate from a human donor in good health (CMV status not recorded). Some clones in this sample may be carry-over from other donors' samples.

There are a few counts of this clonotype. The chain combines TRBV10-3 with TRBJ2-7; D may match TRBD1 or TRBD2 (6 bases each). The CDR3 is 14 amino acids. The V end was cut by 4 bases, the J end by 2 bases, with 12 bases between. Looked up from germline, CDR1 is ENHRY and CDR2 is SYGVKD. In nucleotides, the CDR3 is TGTGCCATCAGTGGGGGGGACACCCCCTACGAGCAGTACGTC. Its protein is CAISGGDTPYEQYV.

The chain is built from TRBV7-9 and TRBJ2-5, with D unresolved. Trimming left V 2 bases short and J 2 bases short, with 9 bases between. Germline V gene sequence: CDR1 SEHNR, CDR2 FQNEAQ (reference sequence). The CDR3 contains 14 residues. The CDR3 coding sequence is TGTGCCAGCAGCTTATTGAAAAGGCAAGAGACCCAGTACTTC. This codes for CASSLLKRQETQYF.

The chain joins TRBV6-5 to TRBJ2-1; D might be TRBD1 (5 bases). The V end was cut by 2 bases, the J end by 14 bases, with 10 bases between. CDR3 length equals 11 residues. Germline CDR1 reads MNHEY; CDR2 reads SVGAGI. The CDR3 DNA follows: TGTGCCAGCAGTTACAGGGAAGGGGAGTTCTTC. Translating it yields CASSYREGEFF.

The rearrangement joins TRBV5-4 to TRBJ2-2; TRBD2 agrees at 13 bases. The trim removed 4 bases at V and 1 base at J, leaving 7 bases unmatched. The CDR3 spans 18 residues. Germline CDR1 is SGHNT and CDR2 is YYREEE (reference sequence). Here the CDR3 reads CASSPGLAGERNTGELFF. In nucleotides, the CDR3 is TGTGCCAGCAGCCCCGGACTAGCGGGGGAAAGGAACACCGGGGAGCTGTTTTTT.

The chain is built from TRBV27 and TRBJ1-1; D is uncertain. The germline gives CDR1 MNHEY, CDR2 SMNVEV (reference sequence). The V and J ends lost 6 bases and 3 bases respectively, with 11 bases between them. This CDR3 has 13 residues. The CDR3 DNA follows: TGTGCCAGCAGCAAATACAGCTACACTGAAGCTTTCTTT. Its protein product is CASSKYSYTEAFF.

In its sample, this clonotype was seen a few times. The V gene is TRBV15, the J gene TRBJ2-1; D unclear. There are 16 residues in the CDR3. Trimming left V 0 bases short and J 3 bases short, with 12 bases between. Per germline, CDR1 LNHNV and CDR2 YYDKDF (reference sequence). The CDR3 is CATSRDREPYYNEQFF. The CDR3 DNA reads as TGTGCCACCAGCAGAGATAGGGAACCTTACTACAATGAGCAGTTCTTC.

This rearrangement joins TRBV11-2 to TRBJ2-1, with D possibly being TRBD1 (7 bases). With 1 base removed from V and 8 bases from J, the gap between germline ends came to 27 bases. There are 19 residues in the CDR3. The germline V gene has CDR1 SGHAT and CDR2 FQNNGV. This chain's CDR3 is CASSLVDPGGRREGDEQFF. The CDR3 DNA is TGTGCCAGCAGCTTAGTGGATCCAGGGGGGAGGCGTGAGGGGGATGAGCAGTTCTTC.

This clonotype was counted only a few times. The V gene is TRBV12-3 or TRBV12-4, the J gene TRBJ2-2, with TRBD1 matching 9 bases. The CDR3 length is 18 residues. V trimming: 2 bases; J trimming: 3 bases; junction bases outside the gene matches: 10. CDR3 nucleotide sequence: TGTGCCAGCAGTTTACGACCGGGACAGGGCCAGTACACCGGGGAGCTGTTTTTT. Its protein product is CASSLRPGQGQYTGELFF.